What follows are 3 T cell receptor beta chains derived from one specimen sequenced in a study of blood T cells in healthy people across ages. The authors ran a second PCR of about 6 to 12 cycles using a sample-barcoded 5' primer and a J-beta primer mix. TCRdb analysed the 5' RACE reads with MiXCR anew, one entry per CDR3 protein. This table has hundreds of thousands of distinct CDR3 sequences, about 53% appearing once. Sequencing input: blood. These receptors were obtained from a man aged 60 to 69 in good health.

The chain couples TRBV9 to TRBJ2-3; TRBD2 matches 8 bases. This CDR3 is built from 17 residues. Germline loops: CDR1 SGDLS, CDR2 YYNGEE. V lost 0 bases and J lost 6; bases outside the gene matches: 12. The CDR3 bases are TGTGCCAGCAGCGTAGGAAGTGGAGGACTAGCAGCCGATACGCAGTATTTT. Encoded protein: CASSVGSGGLAADTQYF.

The chain carries TRBV10-3 and TRBJ2-3; 10 nucleotides align to TRBD1. The CDR3 extends over 15 amino acids. The V and J ends lost 3 bases and 6 bases, in that order; junction bases with no gene match: 6. Germline loops: CDR1 ENHRY, CDR2 SYGVKD. The CDR3 region is CAISEGDRGGDTQYF. The CDR3 DNA sequence: TGTGCCATCAGTGAAGGGGACAGGGGAGGTGATACGCAGTATTTT.

This clonotype was detected a few times. The rearrangement links TRBV5-1 to TRBJ1-2, with TRBD1 matching 9 bases. Germline trimming cut 2 bases from V and 8 bases from J; bases unmatched to any gene: 16. Germline V gives CDR1 SGHRS, CDR2 YFSETQ. The CDR3 has 17 amino acids. The CDR3 nucleotides are TGCGCCAGCAGCTTACGCGGCACCGGGACAGGGCCGAGGGGCTACACCTTC. Protein product: CASSLRGTGTGPRGYTF.